This T cell receptor beta chain appears in the sequencing data of a study of shared T cell receptors in the human thymus. The method was immunoSEQ multiplex PCR; TCRdb's version includes in-frame clones alone and lacks a portion of them. The sample lists roughly 560,000 clones; 70% to 80% were seen once. The V and J ends lost 4 bases and 1 base respectively, with 13 bases between them. The CDR3 runs 15 residues. Germline V lookup: CDR1 LGHNA, CDR2 YSLEER. These data were also reused for a study on human thymus T cells. This second study notes: Having corrective surgery for congenital heart defects, healthy Finnish infants were the ones who donated. The study used thymus tissue resected during corrective heart surgery. Thymic and blood repertoires appeared to carry a bias in their V and J gene usage. As related research reported, thymic repertoires overlapped highly among unrelated individuals.

This TCR came from a boy under three years old with a congenital heart defect. The sample consisted of thymocytes. The chain carries TRBV4-3 and TRBJ2-5, with D tentatively TRBD2 (5 bases). The CDR3 is CASSLSRGFQETQYF. The CDR3 DNA reads as TGCGCCAGCAGCCTCAGCCGCGGGTTCCAAGAGACCCAGTACTTC.